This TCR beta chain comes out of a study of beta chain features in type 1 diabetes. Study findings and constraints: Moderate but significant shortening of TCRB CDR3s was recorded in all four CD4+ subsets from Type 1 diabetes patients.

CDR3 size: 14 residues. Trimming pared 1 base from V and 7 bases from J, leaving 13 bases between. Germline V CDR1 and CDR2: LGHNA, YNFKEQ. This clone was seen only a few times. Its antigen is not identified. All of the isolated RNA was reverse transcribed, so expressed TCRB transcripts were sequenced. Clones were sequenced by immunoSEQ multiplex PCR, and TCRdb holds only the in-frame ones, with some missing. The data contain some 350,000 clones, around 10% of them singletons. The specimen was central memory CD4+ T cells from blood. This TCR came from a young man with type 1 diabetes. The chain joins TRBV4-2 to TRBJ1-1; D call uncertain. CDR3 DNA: TGTGCCAGCAGCCAAGGGACCCTGCGGGGTGAAGCTTTCTTT. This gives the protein CASSQGTLRGEAFF.